The rows below give T cell receptor beta chains drawn from one sample of a study of blood T cell repertoires in COVID-19. Libraries were prepared by immunoSEQ multiplex PCR; TCRdb keeps only in-frame clonotypes and omits some of them. The data hold under 250,000 clones, with approximately 88% observed a single time. The sample consisted of PBMCs or T cells enriched from blood (not recorded which). The receptor source for this set is a woman aged 25-40 years with acute COVID-19. CDR3s include the opening cysteine and the closing phenylalanine or tryptophan. D genes are given only for firm matches. Expanded clones get a size class; other rows say once, few or many, or leave the size out.

CDR3 DNA | CDR3 protein | clone size | J gene | D gene | V gene
TGTGCCAGTAGTATAGTTGACAGGGCGAACACTGAAGCTTTCTTT | CASSIVDRANTEAFF | NA | TRBJ1-1 | TRBD1 | TRBV19
TGTGCCAGCAGCCTGACTAGCGGGGGGGCGATAGAGACCCAGTACTTC | CASSLTSGGAIETQYF | NA | TRBJ2-5 | TRBD2 | TRBV9
TGTGCCAGCAGCTTTCGGTCGCAGGGAAACATTTATGGCTACACCTTC | CASSFRSQGNIYGYTF | NA | TRBJ1-2 | NA | TRBV11-3
TGCAGTGCTAGTCGGGACAGAATAGAAAAACTGTTTTTT | CSASRDRIEKLFF | NA | TRBJ1-4 | TRBD1 | TRBV20-1
TGCGCCAGCAGCGCTAGCGGGGACGGAGAGACCCAGTACTTC | CASSASGDGETQYF | NA | TRBJ2-5 | TRBD2 | TRBV5-1
TGTGCCAGCAGCTTTGGGACAGGACCTAACTATGGCTACACCTTC | CASSFGTGPNYGYTF | NA | TRBJ1-2 | TRBD1 | TRBV7-9
TGTGCCAGCAGCCTACGGACAGGGACAAATGAAAAACTGTTTTTT | CASSLRTGTNEKLFF | NA | TRBJ1-4 | TRBD1 | TRBV7-2
TGTGCCAGCGCTGAGGACCAAGAGACCCAGTACTTC | CASAEDQETQYF | NA | TRBJ2-5 | NA | TRBV2
TGTGCCAGCAGCCAACCGGGACTAGCTTCCTACGAGCAGTACTTC | CASSQPGLASYEQYF | NA | TRBJ2-7 | TRBD2 | TRBV3-1/TRBV3-2
TGTGCCAGCAGCCCGGGACTAGCTGGGAATACGCAGTATTTT | CASSPGLAGNTQYF | once | TRBJ2-3 | TRBD2 | TRBV7-2
TGTGCCAGCAGCCGCCCACTGACTGGGTTAAGCACAGATACGCAGTATTTT | CASSRPLTGLSTDTQYF | NA | TRBJ2-3 | NA | TRBV28
TGTGCCAGCAGCTACTTTTCCGGGACAGGGGGTGGCTACACCTTC | CASSYFSGTGGGYTF | NA | TRBJ1-2 | TRBD1 | TRBV2
TGTGCCAGCAGCAGAGGGGGTTTCAATCAGCCCCAGCATTTT | CASSRGGFNQPQHF | NA | TRBJ1-5 | NA | TRBV7-9
TGTGCCAGCAGCTCAGGACTAGCGGGGGACTTGCAGTATTTT | CASSSGLAGDLQYF | NA | TRBJ2-3 | TRBD2 | TRBV3-1/TRBV3-2
TGTGCCAGCAGCCGGGACAGGGGTTTCTCTGGAAACACCATATATTTT | CASSRDRGFSGNTIYF | NA | TRBJ1-3 | TRBD1 | TRBV5-6
TGTGCCAGCAGCCAACGAACGGTGGAGCAGTACTTC | CASSQRTVEQYF | NA | TRBJ2-7 | NA | TRBV16
TGTGCCAGCGTATCAGGGGGAGACGAGCAGTTCTTC | CASVSGGDEQFF | NA | TRBJ2-1 | TRBD1 | TRBV2
TGTGCCAGCAGACAAACAGGGGAGGTACATGGCTACACCTTC | CASRQTGEVHGYTF | NA | TRBJ1-2 | TRBD1 | TRBV7-2
TGTGCCAGCAGCTTACAGCGGAATGAAAAACTGTTTTTT | CASSLQRNEKLFF | NA | TRBJ1-4 | NA | TRBV7-2
TGTGCCAGCAGTTGGGGGTTGCGGGAAACGCAGTATTTT | CASSWGLRETQYF | NA | TRBJ2-3 | NA | TRBV12-3/TRBV12-4
TGTGCCAGTAGTCTCCTTCAGGGCAATCAGCCCCAGCATTTT | CASSLLQGNQPQHF | NA | TRBJ1-5 | NA | TRBV19
TGTGCCAGCAGACAGGGTGGCTACACCTTC | CASRQGGYTF | once | TRBJ1-2 | NA | TRBV6-5
TGTGCCAGCAGTCCCCGGACAGGGGTGAATAGAGCTTTCTTT | CASSPRTGVNRAFF | NA | TRBJ1-1 | TRBD1 | TRBV5-5
TGCGCCAGCAGCTTTCGGTCTAGTGGTTCACCCCTCCACTTT | CASSFRSSGSPLHF | NA | TRBJ1-6 | NA | TRBV5-1
TGTGCCAGCAGCCAAGACAGGGGTAGCAATCAGCCCCAGCATTTT | CASSQDRGSNQPQHF | NA | TRBJ1-5 | NA | TRBV3-1/TRBV3-2
TGTGCCAGCTCCCCCCTCCGCGGGGCCAGAGATGGCTACACCTTC | CASSPLRGARDGYTF | NA | TRBJ1-2 | NA | TRBV18
TGTGCCACCGGGACTAGCGGGGATACGCAGTATTTT | CATGTSGDTQYF | NA | TRBJ2-3 | TRBD2 | TRBV14
TGTGCCAGCAGCTTATTACAGGGGAAAGATGGCTACACCTTC | CASSLLQGKDGYTF | NA | TRBJ1-2 | TRBD1 | TRBV13
TGTGCCAGCAGTCTCCGGAGAGGAGAGACCCAGTACTTC | CASSLRRGETQYF | NA | TRBJ2-5 | NA | TRBV27